Below, 18 T cell receptor beta chains from the same sample are listed, as sequenced in a study of regulatory T cells in long-lasting Graves disease. TCR beta libraries were built with iRepertoire HTBI primers and Arm-PCR of CDR3 regions. Using its own MiXCR run on the multiplex PCR reads, TCRdb lists one record per CDR3 protein. The table lists hundreds of thousands of distinct CDR3 sequences, about a sixth of them singletons. The time point denotes: newly diagnosed GD, antithyroid drugs for less than 3 months. PBMC-extracted RNA yielded the TCR library. This sample comprised peripheral blood mononuclear cells (PBMCs), obtained at new diagnosis, from a patient treated with antithyroid drugs. The receptors derive from a female donor with Graves disease.

Of note for this clonotype: A clone one base away is much larger, so this may be a read error. The chain is built from TRBV9 and TRBJ1-1, with D unresolved. Germline V gene sequence: CDR1 SGDLS, CDR2 YYNGEE. The CDR3 extends over 13 amino acids. Trimming shortened V by 1 base and J by 3 bases, and 7 bases separated the two germline ends. The CDR3, as DNA: TGTGCCAGCAGCGTATCCCCGGACACTGAAGCTTTCTTT. Its translation is CASSVSPDTEAFF. Full variable domain (outside the CDR3, taken from reference TRBV9 and TRBJ1-1): DSGVTQTPKHLITATGQRVTLRCSPRSGDLSVYWYQQSLDQGLQFLIQYYNGEERAKGNILERFSAQQFPDLHSELNLSSLELGDSALYFCASSVSPDTEAFFGQGTRLTVV.

In its sample, this clonotype was seen many times. J is TRBJ1-2 and V is TRBV12-3 or TRBV12-4, with D maybe TRBD1 (5 bases). This CDR3 contains 13 residues. V lost 1 base and J 5 bases, leaving 8 bases between the germline ends. The CDR3 reads CASSLVGEYGYTF. The CDR3 DNA is TGTGCCAGCAGTTTAGTGGGGGAGTATGGCTACACCTTC.

The sample holds many counts of this clonotype. V usage is TRBV27 and J usage is TRBJ1-2; no definite D call. CDR1 is MNHEY, CDR2 SMNVEV, per germline (reference sequence). Deletions cut 4 bases from V and 7 bases from J, with 19 bases between. The CDR3 runs 15 residues. CDR3 protein: CASSSFRSALGGYTF. Written as DNA, the CDR3 is TGTGCCAGCAGTTCTTTCAGATCGGCCTTAGGTGGCTACACCTTC.

This clonotype was seen more than once but under ten times. The chain joins TRBV10-3 to TRBJ2-3; D remains unclear. V lost 0 bases and J lost 0, with 10 bases in between. The CDR3 contains 16 residues. CDR1 and CDR2 from the germline V gene are ENHRY and SYGVKD. CDR3 amino acids: CAISESRADSTDTQYF. The CDR3 nucleotides read TGTGCCATCAGTGAGTCTCGGGCAGACAGCACAGATACGCAGTATTTT.

This clonotype was found many times. For the CDR3, the DNA is TGTGCCAGCAGCTTGGGGTTGGGGTCGGGCAAAAACATTCAGTACTTC. It codes for CASSLGLGSGKNIQYF. This chain joins TRBV5-6 and TRBJ2-4; D is ambiguous. V dropped 0 bases and J dropped 3 bases, with 13 bases sitting between them. The CDR3 length is 16 residues. From germline, CDR1 is SGHDT and CDR2 YYEEEE.

At least ten counts were recorded for this clonotype. The chain carries TRBV5-4 and TRBJ2-1, with 10 bases aligning to TRBD2. J gave up 3 bases and V 5 bases, and 5 bases lay outside the gene matches. This CDR3 region has 15 residues. Germline assignment: CDR1 SGHNT and CDR2 YYREEE (reference sequence). This CDR3 is CASSLAGGIYNEQFF. The CDR3 DNA reads as TGTGCCAGCAGTTTAGCGGGGGGAATCTACAATGAGCAGTTCTTC.

This clonotype was recorded at least ten times. V gene TRBV7-6 combines with J gene TRBJ1-4, with D tentatively TRBD1 (6 bases). This CDR3 contains 14 residues. Between the trimmed V and J ends, which lost 2 bases and 8 bases, there was a span of 12 bases. Germline CDR1 is SGHVS and CDR2 is FNYEAQ. CDR3 sequence (DNA): TGTGCCAGCAGCTTAAGGGGGGCCGGAGAAAAACTGTTTTTT. Translated: CASSLRGAGEKLFF.

This clonotype has at least ten counts. V gene TRBV3-1 combines with J gene TRBJ2-1; the D is unclear. Germline loops: CDR1 LGHDT, CDR2 YNNKEL (reference sequence). The V end lost 0 bases, the J end lost 1 base, and 10 bases lay between the germline ends. The CDR3 has 16 amino acids. The CDR3 region is CASSQEEARSYNEQFF. In DNA, the CDR3 is TGTGCCAGCAGCCAAGAGGAAGCTAGATCCTACAATGAGCAGTTCTTC.

This clonotype was seen repeatedly, ten times or more. This sequence joins TRBV5-6 and TRBJ2-7, with 9 bases matching TRBD1. V shed 0 bases, J shed 3 bases, and the junction held 4 bases outside the gene matches. Germline V gene data show CDR1 as SGHDT and CDR2 as YYEEEE. The CDR3 runs 15 residues. DNA of the CDR3: TGTGCCAGCAGCTTGGATGGACAGGGGCACTACGAGCAGTACTTC. Amino acid sequence: CASSLDGQGHYEQYF.

The V and J genes are TRBV7-3 and TRBJ1-2; a weak D match, TRBD1 (5 bases). Per the germline V gene, CDR1 is SGHTA and CDR2 is FQGTGA. CDR3 length equals 14 residues. V lost 5 bases and J 7 bases, leaving 17 bases between the germline ends. CDR3 DNA sequence: TGTGCCAGCAGCCCGCGGGGGGGGGGGATTGGCTACACCTTC. Protein product: CASSPRGGGIGYTF.

This clonotype was counted at least ten times. V gene TRBV4-2 combines with J gene TRBJ1-3, with D perhaps matching TRBD1 (5 bases). The V and J ends lost 4 bases and 1 base respectively, with 11 bases between them. Germline V gene data show CDR1 as LGHNA and CDR2 as YNFKEQ. The CDR3 is made up of 15 amino acids. The CDR3 loop reads CASSPVEGSGNTIYF. Here the CDR3 DNA reads TGTGCCAGCAGCCCCGTGGAGGGGTCTGGAAACACCATATATTTT.

Many counts were recorded for this clonotype. V usage is TRBV27 and J usage is TRBJ2-6, with 12 bases aligning to TRBD2. Germline values: CDR1 MNHEY, CDR2 SMNVEV (reference sequence). This CDR3 spans 17 amino acids. The trim removed 7 bases at V and 2 bases at J, leaving 6 bases unmatched. The CDR3 reads CASTWTSGAPGANVLTF. In nucleotides, the CDR3 is TGTGCCAGCACCTGGACTAGCGGGGCCCCTGGGGCCAACGTCCTGACTTTC. Variable domain in full (rest from reference TRBV27 and TRBJ2-6): EAQVTQNPRYLITVTGKKLTVTCSQNMNHEYMSWYRQDPGLGLRQIYYSMNVEVTDKGDVPEGYKVSRKEKRNFPLILESPSPNQTSLYFCASTWTSGAPGANVLTFGAGSRLTVL.

This chain joins TRBV19 and TRBJ1-2; D call uncertain. CDR3 length: 14 residues. V was clipped by 0 bases and J by 3 bases, with 8 bases between them. CDR1 LNHDA and CDR2 SQIVND come from the germline V gene (reference sequence). The CDR3 nucleotides are TGTGCCAGTAGTATAGATAACGGATACTATGGCTACACCTTC. Translated: CASSIDNGYYGYTF. The whole variable domain, remainder taken from reference TRBV19 and TRBJ1-2, is DGGITQSPKYLFRKEGQNVTLSCEQNLNHDAMYWYRQDPGQGLRLIYYSQIVNDFQKGDIAEGYSVSREKKESFPLTVTSAQKNPTAFYLCASSIDNGYYGYTFGSGTRLTVV.

Ten or more counts support this clonotype. The V and J genes are TRBV20-1 and TRBJ2-7, with D tentatively TRBD2 (7 bases). The V end lost 6 bases, the J end lost 6 bases, and 21 bases lay between the germline ends. Germline V gene data show CDR1 as DFQATT and CDR2 as SNEGSKA (reference sequence). The CDR3 is 14 amino acids. The CDR3 DNA sequence: TGCAGTGCAAGGGGGGGCCCAGGGTTGGCCGAGCAGTACTTC. Its protein is CSARGGPGLAEQYF.

J is TRBJ1-2 and V is TRBV5-5; possible D gene TRBD1, 6 bases. The CDR3 is 13 amino acids. The germline gives CDR1 SGHKS, CDR2 YYEKEE (reference sequence). Between the trimmed V and J ends, which lost 10 bases and 3 bases, there was a span of 16 bases. CDR3 protein: CAGGGGADYGYTF. For the CDR3, the DNA is TGTGCCGGCGGAGGGGGGGCTGACTATGGCTACACCTTC.

This clonotype showed up many times. The chain has TRBV7-2 and TRBJ2-7; D gene uncertain. V gave up 4 bases and J gave up 1 base, with 11 bases separating them. Germline V gives CDR1 SGHTA, CDR2 FQGNSA. The CDR3 totals 14 residues. The CDR3 coding sequence is TGTGCCAGCAGCTCCTTCACCAAATCCTACGAGCAGTACTTC. Translation gives CASSSFTKSYEQYF.

This clonotype was detected ten times or more. This chain uses TRBV5-6 with TRBJ1-1; no reliable D call. Looked up from germline, CDR1 is SGHDT and CDR2 is YYEEEE. The CDR3 is 15 amino acids. The V and J ends lost 1 base and 4 bases respectively, with 14 bases between them. The CDR3 DNA reads as TGTGCCAGCAGCTTGATAGGGTATGGTGGCACTGAAGCTTTCTTT. This codes for CASSLIGYGGTEAFF.

With respect to this clonotype: Relative to the germline gene, one junction end is altered; a read error may explain this. V and J are TRBV18 and TRBJ2-1; a weak D match, TRBD2 (6 bases). The germline V gene has CDR1 KGHSH and CDR2 LQKENI. CDR3 length: 15 amino acids. The CDR3 coding sequence is TGTGCCAGCTCACCACCGGGGAGGTTGTACAATGAGCGGTTCTTC. This encodes CASSPPGRLYNERFF.